This TCR beta chain was retrieved from a study of neoadjuvant anti-PD-1 for oral cavity cancer. Only in-frame clones appear in the TCRdb table, and some are missing; sequencing was by immunoSEQ multiplex PCR. Of about 14,000 clones in the sample, more than 70% are singletons; the top ten hold under 3%. Germline CDR1 and CDR2: SGHKS and YYEKEE (reference sequence). CDR3 length: 17 residues. V was cut by 1 base and J by 7 bases, with 20 bases left in between. Time point specified: after neoadjuvant nivolumab, at surgical resection. PBMCs were not maintained or expanded in culture before analysis. The sequences come from PBMCs, collected after nivolumab (anti-PD-1) treatment. The sequence derives from a person between 35 and 79 years old with oral cavity squamous cell carcinoma. The chain carries TRBV5-5 and TRBJ2-2; tentative D call: TRBD1 (7 bases). The chain's CDR3 is CASSLYFGRGADGELFF. As DNA, the CDR3 is TGTGCCAGCAGCTTGTATTTCGGCAGGGGGGCTGACGGGGAGCTGTTTTTT.